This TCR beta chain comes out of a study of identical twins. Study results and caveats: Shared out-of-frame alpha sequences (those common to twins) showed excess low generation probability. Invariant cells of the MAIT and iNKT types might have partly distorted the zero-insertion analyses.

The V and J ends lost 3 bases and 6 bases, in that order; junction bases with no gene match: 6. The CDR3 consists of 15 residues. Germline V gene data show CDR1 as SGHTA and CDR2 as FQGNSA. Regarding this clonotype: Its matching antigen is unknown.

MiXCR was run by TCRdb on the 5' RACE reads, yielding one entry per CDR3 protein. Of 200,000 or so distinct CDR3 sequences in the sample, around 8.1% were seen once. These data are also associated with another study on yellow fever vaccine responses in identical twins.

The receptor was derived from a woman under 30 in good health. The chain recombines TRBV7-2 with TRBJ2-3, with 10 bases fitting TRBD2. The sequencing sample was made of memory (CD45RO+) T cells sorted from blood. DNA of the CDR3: TGTGCCAGCAGCTTGAGCGGGGGGGCGGCGGATACGCAGTATTTT. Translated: CASSLSGGAADTQYF.